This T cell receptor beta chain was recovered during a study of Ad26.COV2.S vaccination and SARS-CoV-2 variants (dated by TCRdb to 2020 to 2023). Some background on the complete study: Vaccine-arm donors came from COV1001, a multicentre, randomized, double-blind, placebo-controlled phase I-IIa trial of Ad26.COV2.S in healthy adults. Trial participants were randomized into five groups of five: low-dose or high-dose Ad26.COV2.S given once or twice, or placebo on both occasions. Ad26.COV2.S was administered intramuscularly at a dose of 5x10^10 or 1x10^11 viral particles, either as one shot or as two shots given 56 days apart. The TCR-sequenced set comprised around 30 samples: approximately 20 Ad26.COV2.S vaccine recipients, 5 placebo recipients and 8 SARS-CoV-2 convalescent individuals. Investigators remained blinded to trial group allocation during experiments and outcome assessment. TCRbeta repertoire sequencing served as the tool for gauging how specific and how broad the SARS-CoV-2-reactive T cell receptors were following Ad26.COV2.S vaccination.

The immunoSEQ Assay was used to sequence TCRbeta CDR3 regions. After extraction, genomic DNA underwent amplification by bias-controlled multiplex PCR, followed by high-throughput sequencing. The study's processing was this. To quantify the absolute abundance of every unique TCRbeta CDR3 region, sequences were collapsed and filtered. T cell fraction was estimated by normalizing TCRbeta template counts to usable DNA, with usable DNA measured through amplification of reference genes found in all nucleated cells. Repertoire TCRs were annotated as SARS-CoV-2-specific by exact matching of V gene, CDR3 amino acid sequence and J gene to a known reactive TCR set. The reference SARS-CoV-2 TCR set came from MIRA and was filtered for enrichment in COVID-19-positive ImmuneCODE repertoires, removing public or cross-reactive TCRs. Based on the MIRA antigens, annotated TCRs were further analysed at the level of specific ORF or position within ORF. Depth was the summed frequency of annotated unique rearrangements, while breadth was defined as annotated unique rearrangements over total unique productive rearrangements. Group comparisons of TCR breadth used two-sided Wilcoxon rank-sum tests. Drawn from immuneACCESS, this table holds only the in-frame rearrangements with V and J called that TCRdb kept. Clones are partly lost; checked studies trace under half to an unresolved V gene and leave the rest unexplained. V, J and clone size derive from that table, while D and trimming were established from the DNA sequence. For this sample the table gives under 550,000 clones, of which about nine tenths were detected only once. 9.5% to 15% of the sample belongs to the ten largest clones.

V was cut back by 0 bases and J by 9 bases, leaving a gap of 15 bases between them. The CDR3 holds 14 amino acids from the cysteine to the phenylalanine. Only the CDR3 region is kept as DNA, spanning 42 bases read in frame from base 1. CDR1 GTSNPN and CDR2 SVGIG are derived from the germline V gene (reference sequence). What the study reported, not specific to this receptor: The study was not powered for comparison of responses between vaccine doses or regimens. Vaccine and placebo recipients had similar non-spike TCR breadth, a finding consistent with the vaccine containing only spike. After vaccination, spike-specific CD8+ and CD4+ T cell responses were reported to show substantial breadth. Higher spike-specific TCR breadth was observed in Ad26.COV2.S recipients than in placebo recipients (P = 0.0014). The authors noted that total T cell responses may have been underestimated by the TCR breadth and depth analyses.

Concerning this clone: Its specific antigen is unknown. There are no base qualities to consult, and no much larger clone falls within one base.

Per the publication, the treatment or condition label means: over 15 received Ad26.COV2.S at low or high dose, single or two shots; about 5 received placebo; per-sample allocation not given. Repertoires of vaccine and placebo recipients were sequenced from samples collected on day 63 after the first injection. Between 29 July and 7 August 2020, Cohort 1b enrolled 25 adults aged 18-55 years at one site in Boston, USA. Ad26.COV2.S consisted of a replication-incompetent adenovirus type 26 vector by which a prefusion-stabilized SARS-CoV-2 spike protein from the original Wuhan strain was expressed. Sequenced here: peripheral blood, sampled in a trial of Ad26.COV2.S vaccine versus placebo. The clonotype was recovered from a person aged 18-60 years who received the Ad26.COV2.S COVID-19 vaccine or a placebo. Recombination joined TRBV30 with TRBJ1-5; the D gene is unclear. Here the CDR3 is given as CAWSVSGLVSPQHF. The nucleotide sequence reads TGTGCCTGGAGTGTATCAGGTCTCGTTTCGCCCCAGCATTTT.